This entry lists 5 T cell receptor gamma chains sequenced from one sample in a study of gamma-delta chains in newborns, infants, children. TCRdb used CATT to re-call clones from the reads. The repertoire holds fewer than 3,500 gamma-chain clones, with about 25% as singletons. Specimen: blood. The receptors were sampled from a child who was a newborn, infant or young child, either healthy, febrile or measles-vaccinated (not recorded which).

A remark on this clone: Its ends do not fully match the called genes, so a read error is possible. The chain is built from TRGV9 and TRGJP. The CDR3 loop spans 17 amino acids. CDR1 and CDR2 (germline): GITISATS, ISYDGTV (reference sequence). The CDR3 sequence is CALWEAVQESGKKIKVF. The CDR3 DNA sequence: TGTGCCTTGTGGGAGGCCGTACAAGAGTCGGGCAAAAAAATCAAGGTATTT.

Points on this clone: The junction does not match germline at one end; this may be a read error. This rearrangement joins TRGV9 to TRGJP. Per the germline V gene, CDR1 is GITISATS and CDR2 is ISYDGTV (reference sequence). The CDR3 covers 18 residues. The CDR3 loop reads CALWEYLSQELDKKIKVF. DNA of the CDR3: TGTGCCTTGTGGGAATATCTGTCGCAAGAGTTGGACAAAAAAATCAAGGTATTT.

This clone is deemed large (0.1 to 1%). V and J are TRGV9 and TRGJ1 or TRGJ2. The junction had 12 bases not matched to a gene; V was cut back by 4 bases and J by 12 bases. The V gene's germline CDR1 is GITISATS and CDR2 ISYDGTV (reference sequence). This CDR3 has 12 residues. The CDR3 bases are TGTGCCTTGTGGGAAACTAAACGAAGGAAACTCTTT. Its protein is CALWETKRRKLF.

This clone is termed medium-sized. This CDR3 is also generated by other DNA sequences in the sample. This chain uses TRGV9 with TRGJP. Trimming removed 6 bases from V and 4 bases from J; junction bases left unmatched: 3. This CDR3 region has 15 residues. Germline V gene lookup returns CDR1 GITISATS and CDR2 ISYDGTV (reference sequence). The CDR3 region is CALWNQELGKKIKVF. CDR3 sequence (DNA): TGTGCCTTGTGGAATCAAGAGTTGGGCAAAAAAATCAAGGTATTT.

This clone occurred once. Possible read error: a much larger clone is one base away. The same CDR3 can be traced to other DNA sequences in this sample. This chain uses TRGV9 with TRGJP. CDR3 length: 18 amino acids. The J segment lost 6 bases and the V segment lost 4 bases, leaving 12 bases of the junction unmatched. Germline values: CDR1 GITISATS, CDR2 ISYDGTV (reference sequence). CDR3 sequence reads: CALWDRTLVELGKKIKVF. The CDR3 region has the DNA TGTGCCTTGTGGGACAGGACTTTGGTAGAGTTGGGCAAAAAAATCAAGGTATTT.